This T cell receptor beta chain derives from a study of vaccination and CD4 T cells after COVID-19. Remarks on this clonotype: Its target is unknown.

As for treatment: roughly 11-day PBMC culture with coronavirus spike peptide pools or control peptides (ViraFEST assay). Culture proceeded for about ten days, and CD4+ T cells were then isolated by negative selection. The Oncomine TCR Beta short-read assay was applied to DNA of cultured CD4+ T cells. After culture, CD4+ T cells served as the source for genomic DNA extraction. MiXCR, run by TCRdb on the PCR reads, gives a single entry per CDR3 protein. The table lists some 11,000 distinct CDR3 sequences, 64% of them singletons, with roughly 35% in the top ten. The sample consisted of CD4+ T cells from blood, cultured in vitro. This sequence was found in a human donor who had recovered from COVID-19.

This CDR3 is CASSLVGDATDTQYF. CDR3 bases: TGTGCCAGCAGCTTAGTGGGGGACGCCACAGATACGCAGTATTTT. This chain joins TRBV7-2 and TRBJ2-3; D is tentatively TRBD1 or TRBD2 (5 bases each). Germline lookup yields CDR1 SGHTA and CDR2 FQGNSA. CDR3 length: 15 residues. The V gene lost 1 base and the J gene lost 2 bases, with 10 bases spanning the gap.